This T cell receptor beta chain was sequenced during a study of T-cell reconstitution after alpha-beta-depleted transplantation in children. Unique molecular identifiers were used to barcode this TCRbeta library. One entry per CDR3 protein results from TCRdb running MiXCR on the PCR reads. The sample contains around 680,000 distinct CDR3 sequences, roughly 17% of which appear only once. Many counts were recorded for this clonotype. This CDR3 has 15 residues. Germline V CDR1 and CDR2: DFQATT, SNEGSKA (reference sequence). V gave up 6 bases and J gave up 4 bases; unmatched junction bases: 9. The J gene is TRBJ1-2, the V gene TRBV20-1, with 12 bases fitting TRBD1. The origin of this receptor is a human donor who donated a stem cell graft to a child with acute myeloid leukemia. The sequences come from PBMCs from the stem cell graft donor, collected from the stem cell graft. Here the CDR3 reads CSAPSPGQGAYGYTF. CDR3 DNA: TGCAGTGCCCCATCCCCGGGACAGGGGGCCTATGGCTACACCTTC.